This TCR beta chain was sequenced during a study of T cell responses to AZD1222 COVID-19 vaccine. Findings of the study overall: Close to half of spike-specific TCRs reportedly recognize unmutated variant regions. AZD1222 recipients seropositive at baseline numbered only 5 or 6.

Profiling relied on immunoSEQ multiplex PCR, and the TCRdb table lists in-frame clones only, not all of them. Of around 130,000 clones listed, 80% to 90% are singletons. Note on this clone: Its cognate antigen is unknown.

V lost 6 bases to trimming and J lost 9 bases, with 18 bases between them. The CDR3 extends over 14 amino acids. The germline V gene has CDR1 MNHEY and CDR2 SVGAGI. Material: peripheral blood, obtained on day 0 of AZD1222 vaccination. The TCR originated in an adult in good health. The V gene is TRBV6-5, the J gene TRBJ1-3; D might be TRBD1 (5 bases). CDR3 region: CASRRGAPGSTIYF. CDR3 nucleotide sequence: TGTGCCAGCAGGCGCGGGGCCCCCGGGTCCACCATATATTTT.